A single sample is the source of the 31 T cell receptor beta chains below, sequenced in a study of blood T cell repertoires in COVID-19. Data came from immunoSEQ multiplex PCR; TCRdb stores just in-frame clones and leaves some out. The data contain 150,000 to 200,000 clones, more than 75% of them singletons. Sequencing was performed on peripheral blood. These receptors came from a man in his fifties or sixties who had recovered from COVID-19.

CDR3 amino acids: CASDPTGAGNQPQHF. In nucleotides, the CDR3 is TGTGCCAGTGACCCTACAGGGGCAGGCAATCAGCCCCAGCATTTT. The chain uses TRBV19 and TRBJ1-5; 7 positions match TRBD1. Per the germline V gene, CDR1 is LNHDA and CDR2 is SQIVND (reference sequence). CDR3 length: 15 amino acids. The V gene end was trimmed by 8 bases and the J gene end by 2 bases; junction bases not matched to a gene: 9.

The chain joins TRBV7-6 to TRBJ2-7, with TRBD1 identical over 7 bases. The V and J ends lost 5 bases and 4 bases, in that order; junction bases with no gene match: 5. Germline lookup yields CDR1 SGHVS and CDR2 FNYEAQ. The CDR3 length is 13 residues. The CDR3 reads CASSGGQTYEQYF. CDR3 DNA sequence: TGTGCCAGCAGCGGGGGACAGACTTACGAGCAGTACTTC.

The chain couples TRBV7-9 to TRBJ2-1; D possibly corresponds to TRBD2 (5 bases). The CDR3 covers 12 residues. Trimming pared 2 bases from V and 7 bases from J, leaving 6 bases between. CDR1 and CDR2 (germline): SEHNR, FQNEAQ (reference sequence). In nucleotides, the CDR3 is TGTGCCAGCAGCTTATCGGGGAATGAGCAGTTCTTC. This gives the protein CASSLSGNEQFF.

This clone was counted once. The rearrangement links TRBV4-1 to TRBJ2-1, with no clear D. Trimming took off 0 bases at V and 8 bases at J, with 14 bases between the two ends. Germline CDR1 reads MGHRA; CDR2 reads YSYEKL. The CDR3 runs to 15 residues. CDR3 DNA: TGCGCCAGCAGCCAAGATCAGGTCCCCTCGTATGAGCAGTTCTTC. Its translation: CASSQDQVPSYEQFF.

The chain joins TRBV9 to TRBJ1-1; TRBD1 is a possible D gene (5 bases). The V gene lost 0 bases and the J gene lost 5 bases, with 11 bases spanning the gap. The CDR3 runs to 14 residues. CDR1 SGDLS and CDR2 YYNGEE come from the germline V gene. The CDR3 sequence: CASSVGNRGTEAFF. The CDR3 DNA reads as TGTGCCAGCAGCGTAGGGAACCGGGGGACTGAAGCTTTCTTT. Filled out from reference TRBV9 and TRBJ1-1, the complete variable domain reads DSGVTQTPKHLITATGQRVTLRCSPRSGDLSVYWYQQSLDQGLQFLIQYYNGEERAKGNILERFSAQQFPDLHSELNLSSLELGDSALYFCASSVGNRGTEAFFGQGTRLTVV.

CDR3 loop: CASSSRQGTQETQYF. The CDR3 nucleotides are TGCGCCAGCAGCTCTCGACAGGGCACTCAAGAGACCCAGTACTTC. The V and J genes are TRBV5-1 and TRBJ2-5; 7 bases map to TRBD1. With V trimmed by 3 bases and J by 2 bases, 7 bases remained unmatched. Germline V gene lookup returns CDR1 SGHRS and CDR2 YFSETQ. The CDR3 is 15 residues long.

This chain joins TRBV27 and TRBJ2-3, with D tentatively TRBD2 (6 bases). Germline loops: CDR1 MNHEY, CDR2 SMNVEV (reference sequence). CDR3 length: 14 amino acids. V was pared by 4 bases and J by 0 bases, with 8 bases between. The DNA of the CDR3 is TGTGCCAGCAGTTGGGCGGGAAGCACAGATACGCAGTATTTT. This encodes CASSWAGSTDTQYF.

CDR3 in amino acids: CASSLGRGQNQPQHF. The CDR3 coding sequence is TGTGCCAGCAGCTTAGGCAGGGGGCAGAATCAGCCCCAGCATTTT. The rearrangement uses TRBV7-6 and TRBJ1-5; the match to TRBD1 covers 8 bases. With 1 base clipped from V and 4 bases from J, the junction kept 3 bases outside the gene matches. Germline V lookup: CDR1 SGHVS, CDR2 FNYEAQ. CDR3 length: 15 amino acids.

The CDR3, as DNA: TGTGCCACCAGCCCTGGGTGGACAGGTAACACAGATACGCAGTATTTT. It yields the protein CATSPGWTGNTDTQYF. V gene TRBV24-1 combines with J gene TRBJ2-3, with 7 bases aligning to TRBD1. The CDR3 consists of 16 residues. Germline V gene sequence: CDR1 KGHDR, CDR2 SFDVKD. Trimming at V came to 7 bases and at J to 2 bases, leaving 11 bases not matched to a gene.

This clone has only a few counts. This chain uses TRBV27 with TRBJ2-1; 15 bases fit TRBD2. CDR3 length equals 14 residues. Trimming took 7 bases from V and 10 from J; bases not matched to a gene: 5. CDR1 is MNHEY and CDR2 is SMNVEV in the germline V gene (reference sequence). CDR3 residues: CASTGLAGGDEQFF. The DNA for the CDR3 is TGTGCCAGCACCGGACTAGCGGGGGGGGACGAGCAGTTCTTC.

This clone is a singleton in its sample. CDR3 in DNA: TGTGCCAGCAGGAAGACAGGGGTCAAAGATACGCAGTATTTT. Amino acids: CASRKTGVKDTQYF. This chain joins TRBV6-4 and TRBJ2-3; TRBD1 aligns across 8 bases. This CDR3 is 14 amino acids long. Germline CDR1 MRHNA, CDR2 SNTAGT. V was clipped by 6 bases and J by 5 bases; unmatched bases: 7.

V is TRBV28 and J is TRBJ1-1; 10 bases fit TRBD1. The CDR3 extends over 15 amino acids. Germline loops: CDR1 MDHEN, CDR2 SYDVKM. Trimming removed 5 bases from V and 5 bases from J; junction bases left unmatched: 8. In DNA form, the CDR3 reads TGTGCCAGCAGTGCCCGACAGGGGGCAGGTACTGAAGCTTTCTTT. It is translated as CASSARQGAGTEAFF.

As concerns this clone: Mismatch with germline at one junction end may stem from a read error. The chain joins TRBV5-4 to TRBJ2-1; tentatively, D is TRBD2 (6 bases). The CDR3 is 14 amino acids. Germline CDR1 reads SGHNT; CDR2 reads YYREEE (reference sequence). This CDR3 reads CASSLAIGGGEQFF. The DNA of the CDR3 is TGTGCCAGCAGTTTGGCCATCGGGGGAGGTGAGCAGTTCTTC.

V usage is TRBV2 and J usage is TRBJ1-4; a weak D match, TRBD1 (5 bases). V shed 7 bases and J shed 7 bases, with 10 bases lying between them. This CDR3 is built from 12 residues. Looked up from germline, CDR1 is SNHLY and CDR2 is FYNNEI. CDR3 region: CASTGGGEKLFF. CDR3 nucleotides: TGTGCCAGCACCGGGGGGGGTGAAAAACTGTTTTTT.

This sequence joins TRBV5-1 and TRBJ2-7; tentatively, D is TRBD2 (6 bases). The CDR3 has 16 residues. The germline gives CDR1 SGHRS, CDR2 YFSETQ. V was clipped by 0 bases and J by 0 bases, with 13 bases between them. CDR3: CASSLGLGGTSYEQYF. For the CDR3, the DNA is TGCGCCAGCAGCTTGGGATTGGGCGGGACCTCCTACGAGCAGTACTTC.

The V call is TRBV7-9, the J call TRBJ1-4; 11 positions agree with TRBD1. V was clipped by 2 bases and J by 5 bases; unmatched bases: 4. Germline lookup yields CDR1 SEHNR and CDR2 FQNEAQ (reference sequence). The CDR3 totals 16 residues. CDR3 in amino acids: CASSLSGQGANEKLFF. As DNA, the CDR3 is TGTGCCAGCAGCTTATCCGGACAGGGGGCGAATGAAAAACTGTTTTTT.

V usage is TRBV5-1 and J usage is TRBJ1-3; the D gene is possibly TRBD1 (5 bases). Per germline, CDR1 SGHRS and CDR2 YFSETQ. The CDR3 length is 17 residues. V shed 0 bases and J shed 0 bases, with 13 bases lying between them. The CDR3 loop reads CASSLGRGRDSGNTIYF. CDR3 nucleotide sequence: TGCGCCAGCAGCTTGGGAAGGGGTAGGGACTCTGGAAACACCATATATTTT.

This clone was recorded once. The genes are TRBV19 and TRBJ2-2; 8 nucleotides line up with TRBD1. The CDR3 totals 15 residues. Looked up from germline, CDR1 is LNHDA and CDR2 is SQIVND (reference sequence). With V trimmed by 6 bases and J by 7 bases, 10 bases remained unmatched. The CDR3 spells CASSKGQGSHGELFF. CDR3 nucleotides: TGTGCCAGTAGCAAAGGACAGGGTAGTCACGGGGAGCTGTTTTTT.

The chain combines TRBV5-8 with TRBJ1-1, with no clear D. Germline V gene lookup returns CDR1 SGHTS and CDR2 YDEGEE. V was cut by 2 bases and J by 6 bases, with 8 bases left in between. There are 12 residues in the CDR3. The CDR3 DNA reads as TGTGCCAGCAGCTTCGCGGGTCCTGAAGCTTTCTTT. As protein: CASSFAGPEAFF.

V and J are TRBV11-1 and TRBJ2-2; 9 nucleotides line up with TRBD1. The CDR3 runs to 15 residues. Trimming cost V 4 bases and J 7 bases; bases outside gene matches: 7. Germline loops: CDR1 SGHAT, CDR2 FQDESV (reference sequence). The CDR3 is CASSSLQGAGGELFF. CDR3 DNA sequence: TGTGCCAGCAGCTCGTTACAGGGGGCGGGCGGGGAGCTGTTTTTT.

Only a few counts were recorded for this clone. The chain employs TRBV19 and TRBJ1-1; D is possibly TRBD1 (5 bases). This CDR3 comprises 14 residues. The V end lost 2 bases, the J end lost 0 bases, and 7 bases lay between the germline ends. Germline V gene lookup returns CDR1 LNHDA and CDR2 SQIVND (reference sequence). This CDR3 reads CASSIRGLNTEAFF. CDR3 bases: TGTGCCAGTAGTATAAGGGGATTGAACACTGAAGCTTTCTTT.

The chain's CDR3 is CASSPQSSNQPQHF. As DNA, the CDR3 is TGTGCCAGCAGCCCGCAGTCGAGCAATCAGCCCCAGCATTTT. The chain carries TRBV11-2 and TRBJ1-5; D gene ambiguous. Germline-derived CDR1 and CDR2 are SGHAT and FQNNGV. The CDR3 has 14 residues. V lost 5 bases, J lost 1 base, and 9 bases lay in between.

The rearrangement joins TRBV5-5 to TRBJ2-1, with 7 bases that match TRBD1. The CDR3 contains 13 residues. J lost 7 bases, V lost 3 bases, and 4 bases had no gene match. Germline loops: CDR1 SGHKS, CDR2 YYEKEE (reference sequence). The CDR3 DNA is TGTGCCAGCAGCTGGCAGGGGGTGAATGAGCAGTTCTTC. Protein: CASSWQGVNEQFF.

The chain recombines TRBV19 with TRBJ1-5, with D possibly being TRBD1 (6 bases). The length of the CDR3 is 15 residues. CDR1 and CDR2 (germline): LNHDA, SQIVND (reference sequence). The ends were cut back, 6 bases at V and 5 bases at J, with 17 bases in the middle. CDR3 loop: CASRGAGQPYQPQHF. DNA for the CDR3: TGTGCCAGTAGGGGGGCCGGACAGCCATATCAGCCCCAGCATTTT.

This clone was observed a single time. The rearrangement uses TRBV29-1 and TRBJ1-2; no clear D. V lost 1 base and J 6 bases, leaving 9 bases between the germline ends. The CDR3 spans 12 residues. Germline V lookup: CDR1 SQVTM, CDR2 ANQGSEA. The CDR3, as DNA: TGCAGCGTTGAAGCCCAGCGGGATGGCTACACCTTC. Protein sequence: CSVEAQRDGYTF. Full variable domain (missing parts from reference TRBV29-1 and TRBJ1-2): SAVISQKPSRDICQRGTSLTIQCQVDSQVTMMFWYRQQPGQSLTLIATANQGSEATYESGFVIDKFPISRPNLTFSTLTVSNMSPEDSSIYLCSVEAQRDGYTFGSGTRLTVV.

This chain joins TRBV15 and TRBJ2-7; possible D gene TRBD2, 6 bases. The CDR3 has 14 residues. Trimming pared 0 bases from V and 1 base from J, leaving 7 bases between. CDR1 and CDR2 from the germline V gene are LNHNV and YYDKDF (reference sequence). CDR3 residues: CATSREGLSYEQYF. CDR3 DNA sequence: TGTGCCACCAGCAGAGAGGGACTTTCCTACGAGCAGTACTTC. The variable domain in full, completed from reference TRBV15 and TRBJ2-7, reads DAMVIQNPRYQVTQFGKPVTLSCSQTLNHNVMYWYQQKSSQAPKLLFHYYDKDFNNEADTPDNFQSRRPNTSFCFLDIRSPGLGDTAMYLCATSREGLSYEQYFGPGTRLTVT.

The chain employs TRBV6-5 and TRBJ1-5, with D possibly TRBD1 on 5 matching bases. V lost 7 bases to trimming and J lost 0 bases, with 13 bases between them. Per the germline V gene, CDR1 is MNHEY and CDR2 is SVGAGI. There are 15 residues in the CDR3. The CDR3 reads CASKGRAVSNQPQHF. DNA for the CDR3: TGTGCCAGCAAGGGCAGGGCGGTTAGCAATCAGCCCCAGCATTTT.

This chain links TRBV30 with TRBJ1-3; possible D gene TRBD1, 5 bases. Between the trimmed V and J ends, which lost 3 bases and 1 base, there was a span of 16 bases. The CDR3 contains 16 residues. Per the germline V gene, CDR1 is GTSNPN and CDR2 is SVGIG (reference sequence). The CDR3 spells CAWRGRGSPSGNTIYF. The CDR3 DNA reads TGTGCCTGGAGGGGAAGGGGAAGCCCGTCTGGAAACACCATATATTTT.

This chain links TRBV28 with TRBJ1-2, with D possibly being TRBD1 (6 bases). CDR1 MDHEN and CDR2 SYDVKM come from the germline V gene. The CDR3 runs 12 residues. V was pared by 6 bases and J by 8 bases, with 13 bases between. The chain's CDR3 is CASRFIGGGYTF. DNA for the CDR3: TGTGCCAGCAGATTTATAGGGGGAGGCTACACCTTC.

The chain joins TRBV5-1 to TRBJ2-1; 13 bases fit TRBD2. The CDR3 sequence is 17 residues long. The ends lost 4 bases at V and 8 bases at J; junction bases unmatched: 12. Germline V gene lookup returns CDR1 SGHRS and CDR2 YFSETQ. CDR3 nucleotide sequence: TGCGCCAGCAGCGGACCCGTAACTAGCGGGGGGGCCTATGAGCAGTTCTTC. As protein: CASSGPVTSGGAYEQFF.

The V gene is TRBV27, the J gene TRBJ1-5, with D unresolved. This CDR3 contains 14 residues. Looked up from germline, CDR1 is MNHEY and CDR2 is SMNVEV (reference sequence). Trimming shortened V by 3 bases and J by 6 bases, and 12 bases separated the two germline ends. CDR3 sequence (DNA): TGTGCCAGCAGTTTCCGGGGATTCGGTCAGCCCCAGCATTTT. As protein: CASSFRGFGQPQHF.